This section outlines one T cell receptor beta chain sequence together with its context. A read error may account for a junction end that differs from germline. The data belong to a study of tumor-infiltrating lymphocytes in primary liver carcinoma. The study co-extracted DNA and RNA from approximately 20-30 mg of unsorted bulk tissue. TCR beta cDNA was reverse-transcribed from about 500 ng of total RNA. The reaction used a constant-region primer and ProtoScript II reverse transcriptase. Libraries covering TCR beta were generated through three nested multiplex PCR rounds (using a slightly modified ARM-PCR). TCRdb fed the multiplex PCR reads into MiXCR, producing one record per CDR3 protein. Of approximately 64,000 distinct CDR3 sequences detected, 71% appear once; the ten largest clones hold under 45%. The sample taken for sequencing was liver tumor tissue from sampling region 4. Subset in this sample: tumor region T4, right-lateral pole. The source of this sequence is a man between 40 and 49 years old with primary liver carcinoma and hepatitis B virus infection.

CDR3 loop: CASSLEGQGPSPLHF. As DNA, the CDR3 is TGCGCCAGCAGTTTGGAGGGACAGGGGCCCTCACCCCTCCACTTT. The gene calls are TRBV5-1 and TRBJ1-6; 10 nucleotides line up with TRBD1. From germline, CDR1 is SGHRS and CDR2 YFSETQ. The CDR3 has 15 residues.